This T cell receptor (beta chain) was profiled in a study of identical twins. The CDR3 covers 15 residues. CDR1 is LGHNA and CDR2 is YSLEER in the germline V gene. V shed 5 bases and J shed 2 bases, with 16 bases lying between them. TCRdb re-derived calls from the 5' RACE reads in MiXCR, one entry per CDR3 protein. In the table there are a few hundred thousand distinct CDR3 sequences, roughly 7.1% of which are singletons. In every case, the donor was a healthy Caucasian. Judged by abundance, this clonotype is medium-sized. The sample also formed part of further work on T cells expressing NK-cell markers. From that report: HCMV seropositivity marked most of the eight sequenced donors; one was seronegative. The share of CD8+ T cells held by dominant NKG2C+ clonotypes was about 1.0-7.5% in six donors.

The rearrangement joins TRBV4-3 to TRBJ2-7; D could derive from TRBD1 or TRBD2 (5 bases each). Material for sequencing was CD8+ T cells sorted from blood. This clonotype originated in a woman under 30 in good health. CDR3: CASSMGETFPYEQYF. The CDR3 coding sequence is TGCGCCAGCAGCATGGGGGAGACGTTTCCCTACGAGCAGTACTTC.